This T cell receptor (beta chain) was captured in a study of T cells in Graves' hyperthyroidism and ophthalmopathy. Overall study context: Specimen type is peripheral blood, collected at initial diagnosis prior to any treatment.

It was RNA transcripts that yielded the amplified TCR beta CDR3 regions. The HTBI primer set served for first-round RT-PCR of the TCR CDR3. TCRdb reprocessed the multiplex PCR reads via MiXCR and lists one record per CDR3 protein. The table shows nearly 750,000 distinct CDR3 sequences, with 35% occurring only once. The CDR3 length is 14 residues. The V segment lost 5 bases and the J segment 5 bases; nucleotides outside the gene matches: 9. The germline V gene encodes CDR1 LNHNV and CDR2 YYDKDF (reference sequence). No progression to ophthalmopathy during 18 months of follow-up defined stable disease. This clonotype was detected many times.

Input material: blood. The sequence derives from a middle-aged woman with Graves' hyperthyroidism. The rearrangement uses TRBV15 and TRBJ2-7, with 7 bases lining up with TRBD2. This CDR3 reads CATSLRGGSDEQYF. The CDR3 DNA sequence: TGTGCCACCAGCTTACGCGGGGGTTCAGACGAGCAGTACTTC.